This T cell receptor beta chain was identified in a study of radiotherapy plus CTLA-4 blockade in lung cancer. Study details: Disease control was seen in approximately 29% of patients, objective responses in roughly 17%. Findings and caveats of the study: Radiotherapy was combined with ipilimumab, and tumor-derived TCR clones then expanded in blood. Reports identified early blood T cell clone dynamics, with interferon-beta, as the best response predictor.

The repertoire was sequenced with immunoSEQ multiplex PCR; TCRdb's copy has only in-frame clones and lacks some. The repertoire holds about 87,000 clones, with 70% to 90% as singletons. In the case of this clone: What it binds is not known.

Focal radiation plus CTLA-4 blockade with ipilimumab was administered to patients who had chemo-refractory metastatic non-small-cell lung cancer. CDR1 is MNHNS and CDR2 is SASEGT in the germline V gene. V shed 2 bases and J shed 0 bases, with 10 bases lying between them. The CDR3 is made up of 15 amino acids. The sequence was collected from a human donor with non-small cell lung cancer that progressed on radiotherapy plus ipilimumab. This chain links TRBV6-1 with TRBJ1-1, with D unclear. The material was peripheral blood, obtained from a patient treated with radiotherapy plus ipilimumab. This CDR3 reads CASSESWAMNTEAFF. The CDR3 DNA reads TGTGCCAGCAGTGAATCGTGGGCGATGAACACTGAAGCTTTCTTT.